A single sample is the source of the 21 T cell receptor beta chains below, sequenced in a study of blood T cell repertoires in COVID-19. Produced via immunoSEQ multiplex PCR; TCRdb's table is partial and in-frame only. The sample gives tens of thousands of clones, approximately 77% of which show up once; under 2.5% is in the top ten. The sequenced material came from peripheral blood. These receptors came from a man in his sixties or seventies with COVID-19, enrolled during active disease.

There are a few counts of this clone. This chain joins TRBV10-3 and TRBJ2-1, with D possibly being TRBD2 (5 bases). V lost 8 bases and J lost 0, with 11 bases in between. Germline V gene lookup returns CDR1 ENHRY and CDR2 SYGVKD. This CDR3 is built from 14 residues. The CDR3 coding sequence is TGTGCCATCGCGGGCCCGAGCTCCTACAATGAGCAGTTCTTC. Its translation: CAIAGPSSYNEQFF.

This clone has a single count. The chain is built from TRBV29-1 and TRBJ2-1, with D perhaps matching TRBD2 (5 bases). The germline CDR1 and CDR2 sequences are SQVTM and ANQGSEA. V was pared by 4 bases and J by 2 bases, with 15 bases between. The CDR3 spans 15 residues. This CDR3 is CSVGLIGRAYNEQFF. The CDR3 nucleotides are TGCAGCGTTGGTCTGATTGGGAGAGCCTACAATGAGCAGTTCTTC.

The rearrangement links TRBV6-2 or TRBV6-3 to TRBJ1-2, with D unresolved. Trimming left V 4 bases short and J 0 bases short, with 15 bases between. Germline CDR1 MNHEY, CDR2 SVGEGT. CDR3 length: 16 residues. CDR3 in amino acids: CASSSVRGPANYGYTF. Here the CDR3 DNA reads TGTGCCAGCAGTTCGGTCCGAGGGCCTGCTAACTATGGCTACACCTTC.

This clone was recorded a few times. Relative to the germline gene, one junction end is altered; a read error may explain this. The chain links TRBV25-1 to TRBJ2-7; the match to TRBD1 covers 8 bases. Germline-derived CDR1 and CDR2 are MGHDK and SYGVNS. The CDR3 consists of 14 residues. The CDR3 region has the DNA TGTGCCAGCAGAGCTTTGGACAGGGCAACTAGCAACGGGTTC. It specifies CASRALDRATSNGF.

The gene calls are TRBV7-2 and TRBJ1-2; TRBD1 aligns across 10 bases. The CDR3 sequence is 15 residues long. J lost 11 bases, V lost 3 bases, and 12 bases had no gene match. CDR1 and CDR2 (germline): SGHTA, FQGNSA. The CDR3 protein is CASSFPRGTGAGYTF. CDR3 nucleotides: TGTGCCAGCAGCTTCCCCAGAGGGACAGGGGCTGGATACACCTTC. The complete variable domain, with remaining parts taken from reference TRBV7-2 and TRBJ1-2, reads GAGVSQSPSNKVTEKGKDVELRCDPISGHTALYWYRQSLGQGLEFLIYFQGNSAPDKSGLPSDRFSAERTGGSVSTLTIQRTQQEDSAVYLCASSFPRGTGAGYTFGSGTRLTVV.

CDR3 in amino acids: CASSIPGQGLYGYTF. CDR3 nucleotides: TGTGCCAGTAGTATCCCCGGACAGGGCCTGTATGGCTACACCTTC. This chain joins TRBV19 and TRBJ1-2, with 8 positions matching TRBD1. Germline V gene lookup returns CDR1 LNHDA and CDR2 SQIVND (reference sequence). V shed 3 bases, J shed 5 bases, and the junction held 8 bases outside the gene matches. The CDR3 extends over 15 amino acids.

This clone was picked up one time. The chain has TRBV3-1 (or the pseudogene TRBV3-2) and TRBJ1-6, with D uncertain. CDR3 length: 12 residues. With 1 base removed from V and 14 bases from J, the gap between germline ends came to 9 bases. Germline CDR1 LGHDT, CDR2 YNNKEL (reference sequence). The CDR3 protein is CASSQVSAALHF. For the CDR3, the DNA is TGTGCCAGCAGCCAAGTGAGTGCGGCCCTCCACTTT.

Comments on this clone: This same CDR3 is encoded by further DNA sequences in the sample. The chain is built from TRBV7-6 and TRBJ1-1; 7 nucleotides line up with TRBD1. Germline V gene sequence: CDR1 SGHVS, CDR2 FNYEAQ. The CDR3 covers 15 residues. Trimming took 0 bases from V and 4 from J; bases not matched to a gene: 5. The CDR3 loop is CASSLAGGAVTEAFF. CDR3 coding DNA: TGTGCCAGCAGCTTAGCAGGGGGCGCCGTCACTGAAGCTTTCTTT.

The rearrangement joins TRBV27 to TRBJ2-1; 9 bases align to TRBD2. The CDR3 has 17 residues. The V and J ends lost 3 bases and 0 bases, in that order; junction bases with no gene match: 6. The germline gives CDR1 MNHEY, CDR2 SMNVEV (reference sequence). CDR3 in amino acids: CASSFELSGSSYNEQFF. The CDR3 DNA sequence: TGTGCCAGCAGTTTTGAACTTAGCGGGAGCTCCTACAATGAGCAGTTCTTC.

This rearrangement joins TRBV9 to TRBJ1-1; 9 nucleotides match TRBD1. The germline V gene encodes CDR1 SGDLS and CDR2 YYNGEE. The CDR3 is made up of 18 amino acids. J lost 4 bases, V lost 1 base, and 14 bases had no gene match. For the CDR3, the DNA is TGTGCCAGCAGCGTATATCTTGGGGGGACAGGGACGCGCACTGAAGCTTTCTTT. Amino acids: CASSVYLGGTGTRTEAFF.

The chain couples TRBV4-3 to TRBJ2-7, with D possibly TRBD1 on 5 matching bases. V was trimmed by 0 bases and J by 3 bases, leaving 12 bases between them. Germline CDR1 LGHNA, CDR2 YSLEER. The length of the CDR3 is 15 residues. The CDR3 DNA is TGCGCCAGCAGCCAAGATCGCCAGGGTTTCTACGAGCAGTACTTC. Protein sequence: CASSQDRQGFYEQYF.

This chain joins TRBV9 and TRBJ2-7; 8 bases are shared with TRBD1. J gave up 6 bases and V 4 bases, and 18 bases lay outside the gene matches. Germline values: CDR1 SGDLS, CDR2 YYNGEE. There are 17 residues in the CDR3. The CDR3 sequence is CASSLTSGQATPVEQYF. The CDR3 DNA sequence: TGTGCCAGCAGCCTCACCTCGGGACAGGCCACTCCTGTCGAGCAGTACTTC.

The chain couples TRBV7-2 to TRBJ1-2, with no clear D. V lost 6 bases and J lost 6, with 14 bases in between. In germline, CDR1 is SGHTA, CDR2 FQGNSA. The CDR3 spans 13 residues. CDR3 nucleotide sequence: TGTGCCAGCAGTAGCAGTGGGTATGATGGCTACACCTTC. Translated: CASSSSGYDGYTF.

This chain links TRBV3-1 (or the pseudogene TRBV3-2) with TRBJ2-1; D not resolved. Trimming took off 1 base at V and 1 base at J, with 2 bases between the two ends. This CDR3 region has 13 residues. Germline CDR1 LGHDT, CDR2 YNNKEL (reference sequence). The CDR3 here is CASSQVSYNEQFF. CDR3 in DNA: TGTGCCAGCAGCCAAGTATCCTACAATGAGCAGTTCTTC.

This clone was picked up one time. V usage is TRBV5-1 and J usage is TRBJ1-1; TRBD1 matches 7 bases. Germline trimming cut 4 bases from V and 0 bases from J; bases unmatched to any gene: 12. The CDR3 sequence is 17 residues long. Looked up from germline, CDR1 is SGHRS and CDR2 is YFSETQ. CDR3 protein: CASSIGHKGQMNTEAFF. DNA of the CDR3: TGCGCCAGCAGCATAGGACACAAGGGACAGATGAACACTGAAGCTTTCTTT.

The chain combines TRBV27 with TRBJ2-2; 7 bases fit TRBD2. The ends lost 3 bases at V and 7 bases at J; junction bases unmatched: 11. The CDR3 is 16 residues long. Germline CDR1 is MNHEY and CDR2 is SMNVEV (reference sequence). The CDR3 sequence: CASSFISFGRIGELFF. The CDR3 nucleotides are TGTGCCAGCAGTTTCATTAGCTTCGGGAGGATCGGGGAGCTGTTTTTT.

With regard to this clone: The sample carries other DNA sequences with the same CDR3. The chain links TRBV6-6 to TRBJ1-5; TRBD1 aligns across 9 bases. Per the germline V gene, CDR1 is MNHNY and CDR2 is SVGAGI (reference sequence). V lost 5 bases, J lost 0 bases, and 5 bases stayed unmatched. This CDR3 comprises 16 residues. In DNA, the CDR3 is TGTGCCAGCAGTGGCCGACAGGGGGATAGCAATCAGCCCCAGCATTTT. Translation gives CASSGRQGDSNQPQHF.

This clone has only a few counts. This rearrangement joins TRBV28 to TRBJ1-4, with D unresolved. The CDR3 runs 13 residues. CDR1 is MDHEN, CDR2 SYDVKM, per germline. V was trimmed by 6 bases and J by 10 bases, leaving 15 bases between them. CDR3 nucleotides: TGTGCCAGCAGGCCGATACAATTTGGAAAACTGTTTTTT. Its translation: CASRPIQFGKLFF.

V usage is TRBV7-3 and J usage is TRBJ2-2; 14 bases align to TRBD2. The V gene's germline CDR1 is SGHTA and CDR2 FQGTGA. The CDR3 has 15 amino acids. The V gene end was trimmed by 3 bases and the J gene end by 7 bases; junction bases not matched to a gene: 1. The CDR3 here is CASSFGLAGGGELFF. For the CDR3, the DNA is TGTGCCAGCAGCTTCGGACTAGCGGGAGGCGGGGAGCTGTTTTTT.

The gene calls are TRBV4-1 and TRBJ2-7; no clear D gene. Germline CDR1 reads MGHRA; CDR2 reads YSYEKL. Trimming took 3 bases from V and 7 from J, leaving 13 bases between them. This CDR3 region has 13 residues. CDR3 amino acids: CASSHDLTGEQYF. The DNA for the CDR3 is TGCGCCAGCAGCCACGATTTGACCGGGGAGCAGTACTTC.

The rearrangement joins TRBV4-3 to TRBJ2-1; TRBD2 aligns across 13 bases. After removal of 4 bases from V and 2 bases from J, the junction contained 2 bases not matched to a gene. CDR3 length: 16 residues. Looked up from germline, CDR1 is LGHNA and CDR2 is YSLEER. CDR3 DNA sequence: TGCGCCAGCAGCCCGGGACTAGCGGGAACCTACAATGAGCAGTTCTTC. This codes for CASSPGLAGTYNEQFF.